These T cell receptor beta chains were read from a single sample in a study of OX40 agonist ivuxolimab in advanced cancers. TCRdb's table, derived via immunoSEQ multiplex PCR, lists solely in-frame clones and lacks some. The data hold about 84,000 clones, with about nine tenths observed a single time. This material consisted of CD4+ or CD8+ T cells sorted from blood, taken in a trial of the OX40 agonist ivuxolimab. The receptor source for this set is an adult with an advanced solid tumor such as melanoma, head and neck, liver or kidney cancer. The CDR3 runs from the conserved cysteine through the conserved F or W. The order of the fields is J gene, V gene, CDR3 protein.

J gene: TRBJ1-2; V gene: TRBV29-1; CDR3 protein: CSAWDRVGNYGYTF
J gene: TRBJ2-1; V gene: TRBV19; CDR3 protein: CASSAGVLGNEQFF
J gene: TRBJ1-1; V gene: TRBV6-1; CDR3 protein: CASKVNTEAFF
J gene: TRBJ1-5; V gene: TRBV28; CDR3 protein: CASSISGTISNQPQHF
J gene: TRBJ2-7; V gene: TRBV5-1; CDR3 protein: CASSLTQAKSRAYEQYF
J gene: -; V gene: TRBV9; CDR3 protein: CASSVRDRGYEQYF
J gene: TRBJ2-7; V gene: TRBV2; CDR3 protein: CASSLTSGRTYEQYF
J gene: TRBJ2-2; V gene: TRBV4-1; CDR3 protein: CASSQAGQSTGELFF
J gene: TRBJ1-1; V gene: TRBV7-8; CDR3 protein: CASSLARRVLDRTEAFF
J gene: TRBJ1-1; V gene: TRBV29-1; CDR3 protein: CSVSLWSGNTRGRAFF
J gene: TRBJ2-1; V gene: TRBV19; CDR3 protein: CASSFSGLAGDRPRGREQFF
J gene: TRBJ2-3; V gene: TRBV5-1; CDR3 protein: CASSPQGGAGVTDTQYF
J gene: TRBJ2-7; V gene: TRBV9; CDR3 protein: CASSGPGAGRGNEQYF
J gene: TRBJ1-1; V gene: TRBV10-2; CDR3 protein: CASSQGNTEAFF
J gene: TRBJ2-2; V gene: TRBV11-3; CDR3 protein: CASSLAPGSGELFF
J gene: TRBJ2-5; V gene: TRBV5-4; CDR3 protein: CASSRDQRTSGQETQYF
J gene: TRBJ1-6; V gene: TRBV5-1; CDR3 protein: CASSRAGGWDGSPLHF
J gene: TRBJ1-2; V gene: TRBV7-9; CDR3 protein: CASSLVGAGNYGYTF
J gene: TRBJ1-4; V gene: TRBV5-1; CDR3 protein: CASSLTPGTGFEKLFF
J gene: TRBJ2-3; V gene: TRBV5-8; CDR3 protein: CASSYAGQARTDTQYF